These T cell receptor beta chains were read from a single sample in a study of T-cell memory formation after mild COVID-19. TCRdb itself ran the 5' RACE reads through MiXCR, one entry per CDR3 protein. The table lists about 560,000 distinct CDR3 sequences, 20% to 25% of them singletons. Sequencing used PBMCs or a T cell subset sorted from them (not recorded which). The receptor source for this set is an adult woman who had mild COVID-19 (a few samples of this study predate the infection). Cell type and time point are not known. Each CDR3 is given with its conserved first and last residue. A D gene is named only where the DNA matches it firmly. Size is omitted from some rows. Given values are once, few, many or a class for expanded clones.

cdr3_nt,cdr3_aa,d_call,clone_size,cdr3_length,v_call,j_call
TGTGCCAGCAGCCCCGACGCAAGCACAGATACGCAGTATTTT,CASSPDASTDTQYF,NA,NA,14,TRBV4-2,TRBJ2-3
TGCAGTGCTAGAGCAGACAACCCTACGCAGTATTTT,CSARADNPTQYF,NA,few,12,TRBV20-1,TRBJ2-3
TGTGCCAGCAGCCAGCCCCAGGGCGGCGAGCAGTACTTC,CASSQPQGGEQYF,NA,NA,13,TRBV7-9,TRBJ2-7
TGTGCCAGCATCCTAAGAAACACCGGGGAGCTGTTTTTT,CASILRNTGELFF,NA,NA,13,TRBV6-6,TRBJ2-2
TGTGCCAGCAGCCAAGAGCGAGCGGGGGAGGGAGATACGCAGTATTTT,CASSQERAGEGDTQYF,TRBD2,few,16,TRBV4-2,TRBJ2-3
TGTGCCAGCAGCTTAGCCCCCATTAGTACAGAGACCCAGTACTTC,CASSLAPISTETQYF,NA,NA,15,TRBV7-2,TRBJ2-5
TGTGCCAGCAGCACTTCCGGGACACAGAACATTCAGTACTTC,CASSTSGTQNIQYF,NA,few,14,TRBV7-9,TRBJ2-4
TGCGCCAGCAGCCAAGGACTAGGTGGCTACAATGAGCAGTTCTTC,CASSQGLGGYNEQFF,NA,few,15,TRBV4-3,TRBJ2-1
TGTGCCAGCAGCTTCCCGGGCCTTACTGAAGCTTTCTTT,CASSFPGLTEAFF,NA,NA,13,TRBV7-3,TRBJ1-1
TGTGCCAGCAGTACTCCAGCGGGAGTAGTCCACGAGCAGTACTTC,CASSTPAGVVHEQYF,TRBD2,many,15,TRBV2,TRBJ2-7
TGCAGTGCCCTCCCCATAGCGGGGGCCACAGATACGCAGTATTTT,CSALPIAGATDTQYF,TRBD2,many,15,TRBV20-1,TRBJ2-3
TGTGCCACCAGCAGAGCGGGGGGCGCCACGGAGACCCAGTACTTC,CATSRAGGATETQYF,NA,few,15,TRBV15,TRBJ2-5
TGTGCCAGCAGCTCCAATTCCGGGACAGGGACCTACGAGCAGTACTTC,CASSSNSGTGTYEQYF,TRBD1,many,16,TRBV7-9,TRBJ2-7
TGTGCCAGCAGCTCAAGAGACAGGGTTAGTGGCTACACCTTC,CASSSRDRVSGYTF,TRBD1,few,14,TRBV5-4,TRBJ1-2
TGCGCCAGCAGCTTGGGACTAGAGGGTCTGGGGACCCAGTACTTC,CASSLGLEGLGTQYF,NA,NA,15,TRBV5-1,TRBJ2-5
TGTGCCAGCGGGGGACCAACCTACGAGCAGTACTTC,CASGGPTYEQYF,NA,few,12,TRBV6-5,TRBJ2-7
TGCAGTGCTGAGACAACCTACAATGAGCAGTTCTTC,CSAETTYNEQFF,NA,NA,12,TRBV20-1,TRBJ2-1
TGTGCCAGCAGTTTAGACGGACTAGCGGGAGGGCCCTACAATGAGCAGTTCTTC,CASSLDGLAGGPYNEQFF,TRBD2,NA,18,TRBV12-3/TRBV12-4,TRBJ2-1
TGTGCCAGCGCCGGTAGCGAGCAGTACTTC,CASAGSEQYF,NA,NA,10,TRBV11-2,TRBJ2-7
TGCGCCAGCAGCCAGACCCCGGTTGAACAAAACTATGGCTACACCTTC,CASSQTPVEQNYGYTF,NA,NA,16,TRBV4-1,TRBJ1-2
TGCGCCAGCAGCAAGGACAGGACTTTCTCCTACGAGCAGTACTTC,CASSKDRTFSYEQYF,TRBD1,few,15,TRBV5-1,TRBJ2-7
TGTGCCAGCAGCCAAGTGAGTGGTGCGAGGGCCCCGAGCTCCTACAATGAGCAGTTCTTC,CASSQVSGARAPSSYNEQFF,NA,few,20,TRBV4-2,TRBJ2-1
TGTGCCTCCACTAGGGGACGGCCTGAAGCTTTCTTT,CASTRGRPEAFF,NA,few,12,TRBV30,TRBJ1-1
TGTGCCTGGAAGACCCCGGGACGGACCTACGAGCAGTACTTC,CAWKTPGRTYEQYF,NA,NA,14,TRBV30,TRBJ2-7
TGCGCCAGCAGCTTGGAAGGAGTCGTGGCGGGGGCCACGTACCAAGAGACCCAGTACTTC,CASSLEGVVAGATYQETQYF,NA,NA,20,TRBV5-1,TRBJ2-5
TGTGCCACCAGCAGAGATCGGAACTACGAGCAGTACTTC,CATSRDRNYEQYF,NA,few,13,TRBV15,TRBJ2-7
TGCGCCAGCAGCCACGGCCTGACTAGCGGGAAGAGCTACGAGCAGTACTTC,CASSHGLTSGKSYEQYF,TRBD2,NA,17,TRBV4-3,TRBJ2-7
TGTGCCAGCAGTTTCTCTTCAGGTTACGAGCAGTACTTC,CASSFSSGYEQYF,NA,many,13,TRBV12-3/TRBV12-4,TRBJ2-7
TGCGCCAGCAGCTTGGACTGGGGGCCCACTGAAGCTTTCTTT,CASSLDWGPTEAFF,NA,few,14,TRBV5-1,TRBJ1-1
TGTGCCAGCAGCACCGGGACAGCCGCCTACGAGCAGTACTTC,CASSTGTAAYEQYF,TRBD1,NA,14,TRBV27,TRBJ2-7
TGCGCCAGCAGCCAAGACACCTCTCTAGGGTACAATGAGCAGTTCTTC,CASSQDTSLGYNEQFF,NA,few,16,TRBV4-1,TRBJ2-1
TGCAGTGCTAGATCCCCACAGGGGGTTGGAGCTTTCTTT,CSARSPQGVGAFF,TRBD1,NA,13,TRBV20-1,TRBJ1-1
TGTGCCAGCAGCTCCAGCGGACAGGGGTTGAAGACCCAGTACTTC,CASSSSGQGLKTQYF,TRBD1,NA,15,TRBV7-6,TRBJ2-5
TGTGCCAGCAGCCAAGCGGGAGTAAGCACAGATACGCAGTATTTT,CASSQAGVSTDTQYF,NA,few,15,TRBV3-1,TRBJ2-3
TGTGCCAGCAGTTACTCGGGCGGGTTGAATAATTCACCCCTCCACTTT,CASSYSGGLNNSPLHF,NA,NA,16,TRBV6-5,TRBJ1-6
TGCAGTGCTAGAGACCTTACTAGCGGGAGTGTTTTCTACGAGCAGTACTTC,CSARDLTSGSVFYEQYF,TRBD2,few,17,TRBV20-1,TRBJ2-7
TGCGCCAGCCAGCGGGGACAGGGTCCCGGGGACACTGAAGCTTTCTTT,CASQRGQGPGDTEAFF,TRBD1,NA,16,TRBV5-1,TRBJ1-1
TGTGCCAGCAGCTGGGGGCCCGGGGCGAACACCGGGGAGCTGTTTTTT,CASSWGPGANTGELFF,NA,few,16,TRBV5-4,TRBJ2-2
TGTGCCAGCAGCTCCCAGACCGCGGAGCCCCAGCATTTT,CASSSQTAEPQHF,NA,NA,13,TRBV12-3/TRBV12-4,TRBJ1-5
TGTGCCAGCAGCTTAGAGGAAAAGGGCATTCAGTACTTC,CASSLEEKGIQYF,NA,NA,13,TRBV7-8,TRBJ2-4
TGTGCCAGCAGCTTTCCCGAACTAGCGGGAACCTACGAGCAGTACTTC,CASSFPELAGTYEQYF,TRBD2,few,16,TRBV7-9,TRBJ2-7
TGTGCCAGTAGTATAGATCTGGGGGATGAGCAGTTCTTC,CASSIDLGDEQFF,NA,NA,13,TRBV19,TRBJ2-1
TGTGCCAGCTCACCCAGTAGCCCGGTGGGTGACAATCAGCCCCAGCATTTT,CASSPSSPVGDNQPQHF,NA,NA,17,TRBV18,TRBJ1-5
TGTGCCAGCAGGCTGGGGGCGAACACCGGGGAGCTGTTTTTT,CASRLGANTGELFF,NA,NA,14,TRBV27,TRBJ2-2
TGTGCCAGCAGGGGGGCGGCGGGGATTCAGTACTTC,CASRGAAGIQYF,NA,NA,12,TRBV6-5,TRBJ2-4
TGTGCCAGCAGCTTATTGACGTATGAGCAGTTCTTC,CASSLLTYEQFF,NA,NA,12,TRBV7-2,TRBJ2-1